Following are 26 T cell receptor beta chains from one sample sequenced in a study of CD8 T cells in ankylosing spondylitis. TCRdb reprocessed the 5' RACE reads via MiXCR and lists one record per CDR3 protein. This table holds some 130,000 distinct CDR3 sequences, roughly an eighth found once. The sequencing sample was made of blood, either unsorted or a sorted T cell fraction (not recorded which). The source is a female donor with ankylosing spondylitis or in good health (not recorded which).

The table lists this clonotype with many counts. The J gene is TRBJ2-4, the V gene TRBV24-1; D gene unclear. The CDR3 runs 13 residues. From germline, CDR1 is KGHDR and CDR2 SFDVKD. Trimming removed 4 bases from V and 1 base from J, with 4 bases in between. CDR3 in DNA: TGTGCCACCAGTGAGGGGGCCAAAAACATTCAGTACTTC. Its protein is CATSEGAKNIQYF.

In this sample, this clonotype turned up a few times. The chain couples TRBV4-1 to TRBJ1-5, with a possible D match to TRBD1 (5 bases). Trimming took off 0 bases at V and 5 bases at J, with 14 bases between the two ends. This CDR3 has 16 amino acids. Per the germline V gene, CDR1 is MGHRA and CDR2 is YSYEKL. The chain's CDR3 is CASSQEGVEGDQPQHF. CDR3 bases: TGCGCCAGCAGCCAAGAGGGTGTAGAAGGGGATCAGCCCCAGCATTTT.

Concerning this clonotype: Mismatch with germline at one junction end may stem from a read error. The chain carries TRBV5-1 and TRBJ1-1, with 12 bases identical to TRBD1. This CDR3 contains 16 residues. Germline-derived CDR1 and CDR2 are SGHRS and YFSETQ. The CDR3 is CASSFGDRGQNSEAFF. In DNA, the CDR3 is TGCGCCAGCAGCTTCGGGGACAGGGGGCAGAACTCTGAAGCTTTCTTT.

This rearrangement joins TRBV20-1 to TRBJ2-3; D possibly corresponds to TRBD2 (6 bases). CDR1 is DFQATT and CDR2 is SNEGSKA in the germline V gene (reference sequence). The CDR3 covers 15 residues. CDR3 sequence reads: CCGSEGTGGTDTQYF. CDR3 DNA sequence: TGCTGTGGGTCGGAGGGTACAGGCGGCACAGATACGCAGTATTTT.

This clonotype showed up just a few times. The chain is built from TRBV29-1 and TRBJ1-5; D unresolved. The CDR3 consists of 18 residues. Germline V lookup: CDR1 SQVTM, CDR2 ANQGSEA. Trimming shortened V by 2 bases and J by 0 bases, and 20 bases separated the two germline ends. In DNA form, the CDR3 reads TGCAGCGTTGAATTCCCTGGATACGGAGAGTATAGCAATCAGCCCCAGCATTTT. It yields the protein CSVEFPGYGEYSNQPQHF.

This clonotype has ten or more counts. V and J are TRBV27 and TRBJ2-7; either TRBD1 or TRBD2 may supply D (6 bases each). Trimming took off 5 bases at V and 5 bases at J, with 25 bases between the two ends. This CDR3 comprises 17 residues. Germline V CDR1 and CDR2: MNHEY, SMNVEV (reference sequence). CDR3 residues: CASSLTLQGGRRDEQYF. CDR3 coding DNA: TGTGCCAGCAGTCTCACCCTACAAGGGGGGAGAAGGGACGAGCAGTACTTC.

There are a few counts of this clonotype. V gene TRBV7-3 combines with J gene TRBJ2-6, with D hard to call. This CDR3 contains 15 residues. Per germline, CDR1 SGHTA and CDR2 FQGTGA. V lost 5 bases, J lost 2 bases, and 10 bases lay in between. In nucleotides, the CDR3 is TGTGCCAGCAGCAATAAGGCCGCTGGGGCCAACGTCCTGACTTTC. As protein: CASSNKAAGANVLTF.

V and J are TRBV5-1 and TRBJ1-2, with D uncertain. The germline CDR1 and CDR2 sequences are SGHRS and YFSETQ. V shed 3 bases and J shed 5 bases, with 5 bases lying between them. CDR3 length: 11 amino acids. The DNA for the CDR3 is TGCGCCAGCAGCTCATATTATGGCTACACCTTC. It encodes CASSSYYGYTF.

This clonotype was found many times. The chain links TRBV20-1 to TRBJ1-2; 8 bases are a match to TRBD1. The CDR3 has 13 residues. Trimming took 6 bases from V and 4 from J; bases not matched to a gene: 7. CDR1 DFQATT and CDR2 SNEGSKA come from the germline V gene (reference sequence). In nucleotides, the CDR3 is TGCAGTGCCCGGACAGGGAACGGCTATGGCTACACCTTC. Its protein is CSARTGNGYGYTF.

The chain employs TRBV12-3 or TRBV12-4 and TRBJ2-1; D perhaps matches TRBD1 (6 bases). The V gene lost 2 bases and the J gene lost 5 bases, with 7 bases spanning the gap. The CDR3 sequence is 13 residues long. The CDR3 DNA sequence: TGTGCCAGCAGTTTACAGGGGAACAATGAGCAGTTCTTC. This gives the protein CASSLQGNNEQFF.

This clonotype was found many times. Here the CDR3 DNA reads TGCAGCGTTGTTGGCGGGCAGGGCAACTATGGCTACACCTTC. Translating gives CSVVGGQGNYGYTF. The chain has TRBV29-1 and TRBJ1-2, with D possibly matching TRBD1 (5 bases). CDR3 size: 14 residues. V lost 4 bases and J lost 2, with 14 bases in between. Germline CDR1 reads SQVTM; CDR2 reads ANQGSEA. The whole variable domain, filled in from reference TRBV29-1 and TRBJ1-2, reads SAVISQKPSRDICQRGTSLTIQCQVDSQVTMMFWYRQQPGQSLTLIATANQGSEATYESGFVIDKFPISRPNLTFSTLTVSNMSPEDSSIYLCSVVGGQGNYGYTFGSGTRLTVV.

This clonotype was counted between two and nine times. This chain links TRBV12-3 or TRBV12-4 with TRBJ2-3; D not resolved. The V and J ends lost 3 bases and 6 bases respectively, with 7 bases between them. The length of the CDR3 is 12 residues. CDR3 protein: CASSFMADTQYF. In DNA, the CDR3 is TGTGCCAGCAGTTTTATGGCCGATACGCAGTATTTT.

This clonotype has at least ten counts. The chain has TRBV28 and TRBJ2-7; 8 nucleotides agree with TRBD1. Germline trimming cut 6 bases from V and 5 bases from J; bases unmatched to any gene: 6. Germline CDR1 reads MDHEN; CDR2 reads SYDVKM. The CDR3 is 13 residues long. Here the CDR3 DNA reads TGTGCCAGCAGACCAGACAGGGGCCACGAGCAGTACTTC. Translated: CASRPDRGHEQYF.

The chain recombines TRBV2 with TRBJ2-2; TRBD1 aligns across 10 bases. Germline loops: CDR1 SNHLY, CDR2 FYNNEI. The junction had 7 bases not matched to a gene; V was cut back by 1 base and J by 5 bases. The CDR3 is 17 residues long. For the CDR3, the DNA is TGTGCCAGCAGTGAAGGAGGACAGGGGGAAGGAACCGGGGAGCTGTTTTTT. This translates into CASSEGGQGEGTGELFF.

This clonotype occurred a few times. The V call is TRBV15, the J call TRBJ2-2, with unresolved D. The V end lost 0 bases, the J end lost 1 base, and 9 bases lay between the germline ends. The CDR3 consists of 16 residues. Germline CDR1 and CDR2: LNHNV and YYDKDF (reference sequence). The CDR3 reads CATSRDRAGNTGELFF. The CDR3 coding sequence is TGTGCCACCAGCAGAGATCGGGCCGGGAACACCGGGGAGCTGTTTTTT.

This clonotype showed up many times. The chain employs TRBV3-1 and TRBJ2-1; 9 positions match TRBD2. V lost 4 bases to trimming and J lost 3 bases; unmatched junction nucleotides: 4. CDR1 and CDR2 from the germline V gene are LGHDT and YNNKEL (reference sequence). The CDR3 extends over 15 amino acids. The CDR3, as DNA: TGTGCCAGCAGCCGCGGGGGGGACTTCTACAATGAGCAGTTCTTC. This sequence encodes CASSRGGDFYNEQFF.

This clonotype was detected a few times. The CDR3 loop reads CASSLKSGGSYNEQFF. DNA of the CDR3: TGTGCCAGCAGCTTAAAGAGCGGTGGCTCCTACAATGAGCAGTTCTTC. The chain carries TRBV7-3 and TRBJ2-1, with a weak D call TRBD2 (5 bases). V lost 1 base and J 0 bases, leaving 10 bases between the germline ends. The CDR3 spans 16 residues. Germline V CDR1 and CDR2: SGHTA, FQGTGA. The variable domain in full, with the rest retrieved from reference TRBV7-3 and TRBJ2-1, is GAGVSQTPSNKVTEKGKYVELRCDPISGHTALYWYRQSLGQGPEFLIYFQGTGAADDSGLPNDRFFAVRPEGSVSTLKIQRTERGDSAVYLCASSLKSGGSYNEQFFGPGTRLTVL.

The rearrangement uses TRBV7-2 and TRBJ1-6; 9 nucleotides agree with TRBD1. This CDR3 contains 15 residues. Germline V gene lookup returns CDR1 SGHTA and CDR2 FQGNSA. Trimming removed 5 bases from V and 9 bases from J; junction bases left unmatched: 8. CDR3 protein: CASSNDRGFFSPLHF. The CDR3 nucleotides are TGTGCCAGCAGCAACGACAGGGGGTTTTTTTCACCCCTCCACTTT.

This clonotype has a handful of counts. The chain carries TRBV7-2 and TRBJ1-2; D not certain. This CDR3 has 13 amino acids. Germline CDR1 SGHTA, CDR2 FQGNSA. Trimming shortened V by 5 bases and J by 4 bases, and 11 bases separated the two germline ends. As DNA, the CDR3 is TGTGCCAGCAGCCATGACGGAAGCTATGGCTACACCTTC. This encodes CASSHDGSYGYTF.

Worth noting for this clonotype: Because the CDR3 is missing its conserved closing phenylalanine or tryptophan, this is likely a read error. CDR3 amino acids: CASSSTPHRDRGGLFL. In DNA, the CDR3 is TGTGCCAGCAGCTCTACTCCCCACCGGGACAGGGGAGGACTGTTTTTG. The chain recombines TRBV7-6 with TRBJ1-4; 10 nucleotides line up with TRBD1. The V segment lost 4 bases and the J segment 13 bases; nucleotides outside the gene matches: 15. Germline CDR1 is SGHVS and CDR2 is FNYEAQ. The CDR3 contains 16 residues.

This clonotype came up a few times. The gene calls are TRBV27 and TRBJ2-7; TRBD2 aligns across 9 bases. Germline V CDR1 and CDR2: MNHEY, SMNVEV (reference sequence). This CDR3 spans 15 amino acids. V trimming: 3 bases; J trimming: 5 bases; junction bases outside the gene matches: 8. The CDR3 sequence is CASSFRGGAVHEQYF. The CDR3 DNA sequence: TGTGCCAGCAGTTTTCGCGGGGGGGCGGTCCACGAGCAGTACTTC.

The sample holds many counts of this clonotype. The chain has TRBV20-1 and TRBJ2-1; 13 bases are a match to TRBD2. Per the germline V gene, CDR1 is DFQATT and CDR2 is SNEGSKA (reference sequence). The CDR3 length is 13 residues. Trimming at V came to 6 bases and at J to 15 bases, leaving 11 bases not matched to a gene. This chain's CDR3 is CSAAGTSGARWFF. CDR3 coding DNA: TGCAGTGCCGCCGGGACTAGCGGGGCCCGTTGGTTCTTC.

Only a few counts were recorded for this clonotype. The CDR3 sequence is CASSLEFRTYEQYF. CDR3 nucleotide sequence: TGCGCCAGCAGCTTGGAGTTCCGGACCTACGAGCAGTACTTC. The chain has TRBV5-1 and TRBJ2-7; unclear D gene. The CDR3 consists of 14 residues. Trimming stripped 0 bases from V and 2 bases from J, with 9 bases between. Germline V gene data show CDR1 as SGHRS and CDR2 as YFSETQ.

CDR3 sequence: CAIPQGALTNTGELFF. In nucleotides, the CDR3 is TGTGCCATCCCACAGGGGGCTCTAACTAACACCGGGGAGCTGTTTTTT. The rearrangement joins TRBV15 to TRBJ2-2, with 9 bases fitting TRBD1. V lost 10 bases and J lost 2; bases outside the gene matches: 11. Germline-derived CDR1 and CDR2 are LNHNV and YYDKDF (reference sequence). There are 16 residues in the CDR3.

In this sample, this clonotype turned up many times. The chain recombines TRBV20-1 with TRBJ1-1, with D maybe TRBD1 (5 bases). Germline V gene sequence: CDR1 DFQATT, CDR2 SNEGSKA (reference sequence). Trimming removed 6 bases from V and 6 bases from J, with 14 bases in between. This CDR3 comprises 12 residues. The CDR3 region has the DNA TGCAGTGCGGGGGGAGGCATTGCTGAAGCTTTCTTT. Its protein is CSAGGGIAEAFF.

In its sample, this clonotype was seen many times. The rearrangement uses TRBV5-1 and TRBJ1-1; D not resolved. The germline V gene encodes CDR1 SGHRS and CDR2 YFSETQ. This CDR3 spans 13 amino acids. With 0 bases removed from V and 5 bases from J, the gap between germline ends came to 8 bases. CDR3 sequence: CASSLEGITEAFF. The CDR3 DNA reads TGCGCCAGCAGCTTGGAGGGAATTACTGAAGCTTTCTTT. The full variable domain, completed using reference TRBV5-1 and TRBJ1-1, is KAGVTQTPRYLIKTRGQQVTLSCSPISGHRSVSWYQQTPGQGLQFLFEYFSETQRNKGNFPGRFSGRQFSNSRSEMNVSTLELGDSALYLCASSLEGITEAFFGQGTRLTVV.